This T cell receptor beta chain was observed in a study of shared clonotypes between healthy human individuals. CDR1 is ENHRY and CDR2 is SYGVKD in the germline V gene. V lost 4 bases to trimming and J lost 5 bases; unmatched junction nucleotides: 4. The CDR3 covers 14 residues. Each cell subset's genomic DNA was divided evenly among several immunoSEQ plates. This table comes from immunoSEQ multiplex PCR, and its TCRdb copy is limited to in-frame clones, with some not included. The table includes roughly 500,000 clones, approximately 80% detected once. This clone was recorded a few times. Sequencing input: PBMCs. The V and J genes are TRBV10-3 and TRBJ1-2, with 10 bases lining up with TRBD1. This sequence originates from a woman in her thirties or forties in good health. Some clones in this sample may be carry-over from other donors' samples. The CDR3 spells CAISATGGAYGYTF. Written as DNA, the CDR3 is TGTGCCATCAGTGCGACAGGGGGCGCTTATGGCTACACCTTC.